Listed here are 14 T cell receptor beta chains from one sample, sequenced in a study (dated by TCRdb to the mid-2010s). The method was 5' RACE. Instrument used: Illumina MiSeq. Using fastp at Q25 and MiXCR, TCRdb reprocessed the public reads and kept productive beta chains. A single entry per CDR3 protein holds the most common genes and DNA from its merged rows. The sample has over 25,000 distinct CDR3 sequences on record, 20% to 30% of them singletons. Of the sample, about 2.2% is held by the ten largest clones. Cells that were CD4+CD25+CD127-/low were isolated as Tregs. Sequencing was performed on tumor-infiltrating Tregs sorted from the breast tumor. These receptors came from a female donor with breast cancer.

V usage is TRBV6-9 and J usage is TRBJ1-2; D is undetermined. The CDR3 is 15 residues long. Germline-derived CDR1 and CDR2 are MNHGY and SVAAGI. Trimming shortened V by 4 bases and J by 4 bases, and 16 bases separated the two germline ends. The CDR3 DNA is TGTGCCAGCAGTTCCACCCTGACACCCTCCTATGGCTACACCTTC. This sequence encodes CASSSTLTPSYGYTF.

In this sample, this clonotype turned up a few times. This may come from a read error, since a much larger clone is one base off. The chain employs TRBV5-1 and TRBJ2-1; 7 bases align to TRBD2. CDR1 and CDR2 (germline): SGHRS, YFSETQ. V lost 3 bases and J lost 6; bases outside the gene matches: 12. CDR3 length: 16 amino acids. In DNA form, the CDR3 reads TGCGCCAGCAGCTCCGGGGCCGGGACTAATAGCAATGAGCAGTTCTTC. Translating it yields CASSSGAGTNSNEQFF.

Ten or more counts support this clonotype. The chain's CDR3 is CSATRGGGWNSPLHF. In nucleotides, the CDR3 is TGCAGTGCTACGAGGGGGGGCGGGTGGAATTCACCCCTCCACTTT. The rearrangement links TRBV20-1 to TRBJ1-6, with D perhaps TRBD1 (6 bases). V lost 4 bases to trimming and J lost 7 bases, with 17 bases between them. The CDR3 is 15 residues long. The V gene's germline CDR1 is DFQATT and CDR2 SNEGSKA (reference sequence).

V is TRBV2 and J is TRBJ1-5; D uncertain. The V end was cut by 1 base, the J end by 5 bases, with 24 bases between. CDR1 is SNHLY, CDR2 FYNNEI, per germline. The CDR3 contains 19 residues. The CDR3 spells CASSEVRLGPYFRDQPQHF. Here the CDR3 DNA reads TGTGCCAGCAGTGAAGTGAGGTTAGGCCCATATTTTCGGGATCAGCCCCAGCATTTT.

The CDR3 sequence: CSAGQRERGTDTQYF. The CDR3 nucleotides are TGCAGTGCCGGCCAGCGGGAGAGAGGCACAGATACGCAGTATTTT. The chain has TRBV20-1 and TRBJ2-3, with 8 positions matching TRBD2. The CDR3 contains 15 residues. With V trimmed by 6 bases and J by 1 base, 9 bases remained unmatched. CDR1 is DFQATT, CDR2 SNEGSKA, per germline (reference sequence).

This clonotype was recorded many times. The chain uses TRBV6-1 and TRBJ1-5; weak D call: TRBD1 (5 bases). CDR3 length: 14 residues. V was cut by 6 bases and J by 3 bases, with 12 bases left in between. CDR1 is MNHNS, CDR2 SASEGT, per germline. The CDR3 loop reads CASSADSFNQPQHF. CDR3 nucleotides: TGTGCCAGCAGCGCTGACAGCTTCAATCAGCCCCAGCATTTT.

With respect to this clonotype: A much larger clone sits a single nucleotide away, making a read error possible. V gene TRBV6-5 combines with J gene TRBJ1-1; 9 nucleotides line up with TRBD1. Germline V gene data show CDR1 as MNHEY and CDR2 as SVGAGI. The CDR3 covers 14 residues. CDR3 residues: CASSWRTGDTEASF. Here the CDR3 DNA reads TGTGCCAGCAGTTGGAGGACAGGGGACACTGAAGCTTCCTTT.

The chain is built from TRBV20-1 and TRBJ1-2, with 9 bases lining up with TRBD1. Unmatched junction bases numbered 3, after V lost 4 bases and J lost 6 bases. The CDR3 is 12 residues long. The germline CDR1 and CDR2 sequences are DFQATT and SNEGSKA (reference sequence). CDR3 bases: TGCAGTGCTACGACAGGGGGGGATGGCTACACCTTC. Translating gives CSATTGGDGYTF.

By share, this clonotype ranks as medium-sized. This chain uses TRBV12-3 or TRBV12-4 with TRBJ1-2, with unresolved D. The CDR3 runs 11 residues. Deletions cut 3 bases from V and 2 bases from J, with 1 base between. The CDR3 DNA reads TGTGCCAGCAGTTTCAACTATGGCTACACCTTC. Translated: CASSFNYGYTF.

As to this clonotype: A read error may be the cause here, since a much bigger clone is one base away. CDR3: CATSGPGAREQYF. The DNA for the CDR3 is TGTGCCACCAGTGGTCCGGGGGCGCGGGAGCAGTACTTC. The chain carries TRBV24-1 and TRBJ2-7; D is possibly TRBD1 or TRBD2 (6 bases each). Germline assignment: CDR1 KGHDR and CDR2 SFDVKD. This CDR3 has 13 amino acids. Trimming removed 5 bases at V and 7 bases at J, with 14 bases between.

The chain joins TRBV6-5 to TRBJ1-1, with a weak D call TRBD1 (6 bases). Germline V gene data show CDR1 as MNHEY and CDR2 as SVGAGI. CDR3 size: 15 residues. The V end lost 6 bases, the J end lost 4 bases, and 18 bases lay between the germline ends. CDR3 protein: CASRPRGAGGTEAFF. CDR3 DNA sequence: TGTGCCAGCAGACCCCGGGGGGCGGGGGGCACTGAAGCTTTCTTT.

This clonotype was detected ten times or more. The rearrangement links TRBV5-1 to TRBJ1-5, with D possibly matching TRBD1 (5 bases). This CDR3 has 15 amino acids. V shed 1 base and J shed 3 bases, with 11 bases lying between them. Looked up from germline, CDR1 is SGHRS and CDR2 is YFSETQ. The CDR3 loop reads CASSLYQGFNQPQHF. The CDR3 DNA sequence: TGCGCCAGCAGCTTGTATCAGGGATTCAATCAGCCCCAGCATTTT.

On this clonotype itself: This may stem from a read error, because a much larger clone lies one nucleotide away. CDR3 DNA: TGCGCCAGCGGCCAAGACAGGGGACGTTTCGCTGAAGCTTTCTTT. It encodes CASGQDRGRFAEAFF. V usage is TRBV4-1 and J usage is TRBJ1-1; 8 bases map to TRBD1. The CDR3 is made up of 15 amino acids. Germline assignment: CDR1 MGHRA and CDR2 YSYEKL.

This clonotype was counted at least ten times. The CDR3 sequence: CASSLRGRVGGETQYF. CDR3 nucleotide sequence: TGTGCCAGCAGCTTACGAGGGCGGGTCGGAGGAGAGACCCAGTACTTC. This chain links TRBV7-3 with TRBJ2-5; TRBD2 might be the D (5 bases). The CDR3 is 16 amino acids. CDR1 and CDR2 from the germline V gene are SGHTA and FQGTGA. The V and J ends lost 2 bases and 4 bases respectively, with 17 bases between them. The full variable domain, with the rest looked up from reference TRBV7-3 and TRBJ2-5, is GAGVSQTPSNKVTEKGKYVELRCDPISGHTALYWYRQSLGQGPEFLIYFQGTGAADDSGLPNDRFFAVRPEGSVSTLKIQRTERGDSAVYLCASSLRGRVGGETQYFGPGTRLLVL.